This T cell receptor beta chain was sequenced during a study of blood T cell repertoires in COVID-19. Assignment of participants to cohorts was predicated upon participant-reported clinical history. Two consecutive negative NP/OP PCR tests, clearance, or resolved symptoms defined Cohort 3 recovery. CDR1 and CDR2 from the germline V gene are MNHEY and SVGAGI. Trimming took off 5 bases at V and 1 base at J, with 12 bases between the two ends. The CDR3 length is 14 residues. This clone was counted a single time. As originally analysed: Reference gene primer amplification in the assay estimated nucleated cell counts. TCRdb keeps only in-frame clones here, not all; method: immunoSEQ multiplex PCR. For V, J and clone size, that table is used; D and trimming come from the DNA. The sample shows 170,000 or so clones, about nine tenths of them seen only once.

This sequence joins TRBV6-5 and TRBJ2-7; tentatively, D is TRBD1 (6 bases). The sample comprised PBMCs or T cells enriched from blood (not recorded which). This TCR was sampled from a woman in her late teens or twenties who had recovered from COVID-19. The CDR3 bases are TGTGCCAGCAGTCTCAGGACAGCATCCTACGAGCAGTACTTC. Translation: CASSLRTASYEQYF.